A single sample gave rise to the 24 T cell receptor beta chains below, sequenced in a study of T cell repertoires in cytomegalovirus infection. Their cognate antigens are unknown. Each CDR3 protein is one row after TCRdb ran MiXCR on the reads. Of 450,000 to 650,000 distinct CDR3 sequences listed, about 40% are singletons. The sample consisted of cultured PBMCs, taken from culture after CMV antigen stimulation. The receptors shown here come from a human donor in good health (CMV status not recorded). Some clones in this sample may be carry-over from other donors' samples.

This clonotype was seen a handful of times. The chain employs TRBV7-9 and TRBJ2-3, with 10 bases fitting TRBD2. Per the germline V gene, CDR1 is SEHNR and CDR2 is FQNEAQ (reference sequence). V lost 4 bases, J lost 5 bases, and 6 bases stayed unmatched. This CDR3 has 15 residues. In nucleotides, the CDR3 is TGTGCCAGCAGCTCAGTAGCGGGAGGCGGAGATACGCAGTATTTT. Translated, it gives CASSSVAGGGDTQYF.

The chain joins TRBV15 to TRBJ1-1, with 7 bases matching TRBD1. CDR3 length: 15 residues. The V gene's germline CDR1 is LNHNV and CDR2 YYDKDF (reference sequence). Trimming took 3 bases from V and 3 from J; bases not matched to a gene: 7. CDR3 nucleotide sequence: TGTGCCACCAGCAGGACAGGGTGGAAGGACACTGAAGCTTTCTTT. Protein: CATSRTGWKDTEAFF.

This chain links TRBV2 with TRBJ2-2; the match to TRBD2 covers 7 bases. Germline assignment: CDR1 SNHLY and CDR2 FYNNEI. There are 14 residues in the CDR3. V was pared by 8 bases and J by 1 base, with 4 bases of the junction left unmatched. The CDR3 nucleotides are TGTGCCAGCGGGAGGGCCCGGAACACCGGGGAGCTGTTTTTT. The encoded protein is CASGRARNTGELFF.

This clonotype was seen ten or more times. The chain uses TRBV7-2 and TRBJ2-3; D not resolved. This CDR3 has 15 residues. V was clipped by 5 bases and J by 1 base, with 13 bases between them. From germline, CDR1 is SGHTA and CDR2 FQGNSA. In nucleotides, the CDR3 is TGTGCCAGCAGCCCCATGATGGGTGGCACAGATACGCAGTATTTT. Translated: CASSPMMGGTDTQYF.

The chain is built from TRBV7-7 and TRBJ2-5; D unclear. Germline lookup yields CDR1 SSHAT and CDR2 FNYEAQ (reference sequence). The CDR3 is made up of 13 amino acids. With 3 bases removed from V and 5 bases from J, the gap between germline ends came to 10 bases. The CDR3 DNA reads as TGTGCCAGCAGCTTTTCATTACGGGAGACCCAGTACTTC. Protein sequence: CASSFSLRETQYF.

This clonotype was picked up a small number of times. The genes are TRBV7-2 and TRBJ2-1, with 7 bases identical to TRBD1. From germline, CDR1 is SGHTA and CDR2 FQGNSA. Trimming at V came to 6 bases and at J to 7 bases, leaving 12 bases not matched to a gene. The CDR3 runs to 15 residues. The CDR3 region has the DNA TGTGCCAGCAGGGTCGGCGACAGGGCCCGAAATGAGCAGTTCTTC. Amino acid sequence: CASRVGDRARNEQFF.

V is TRBV6-5 and J is TRBJ2-7; no firm D call. Germline-derived CDR1 and CDR2 are MNHEY and SVGAGI. The length of the CDR3 is 15 residues. Trimming stripped 7 bases from V and 2 bases from J, with 18 bases between. This CDR3 is CASTRGSRTTYEQYF. In DNA form, the CDR3 reads TGTGCCAGCACCCGTGGATCCAGGACGACCTACGAGCAGTACTTC.

This CDR3 reads CASSLGGSGHTQYF. CDR3 nucleotide sequence: TGTGCCAGCAGCTTAGGAGGTTCGGGGCATACGCAGTATTTT. This chain uses TRBV7-2 with TRBJ2-3; TRBD1 or TRBD2 may be the D gene (5 bases each). The CDR3 consists of 14 residues. Germline CDR1 reads SGHTA; CDR2 reads FQGNSA. The ends were cut back, 1 base at V and 7 bases at J, with 12 bases in the middle.

The chain recombines TRBV5-1 with TRBJ2-1; D assignment may be TRBD1 or TRBD2 (5 bases each). Trimming removed 0 bases from V and 9 bases from J, with 10 bases in between. The CDR3 length is 13 residues. Looked up from germline, CDR1 is SGHRS and CDR2 is YFSETQ. This CDR3 reads CASSLGGFGEQFF. CDR3 nucleotide sequence: TGCGCCAGCAGCTTGGGGGGGTTCGGTGAGCAGTTCTTC.

The V call is TRBV4-1, the J call TRBJ1-5; a weak D match, TRBD1 (6 bases). CDR3 length: 15 residues. Germline V gives CDR1 MGHRA, CDR2 YSYEKL. Trimming stripped 1 base from V and 9 bases from J, with 16 bases between. The CDR3 DNA follows: TGCGCCAGCAGCCAAGGAGGGGGGGCGGATCGGCCCCAGCATTTT. It specifies CASSQGGGADRPQHF.

This clonotype was found a few times. V is TRBV4-1 and J is TRBJ2-2; D possibly uses TRBD1 or TRBD2 (5 bases each). The ends were cut back, 0 bases at V and 6 bases at J, with 20 bases in the middle. Germline V gene sequence: CDR1 MGHRA, CDR2 YSYEKL. CDR3 length: 18 residues. The CDR3 here is CASSQDPRDPGHAGELFF. CDR3 coding DNA: TGCGCCAGCAGCCAAGATCCCCGGGACCCGGGGCACGCCGGGGAGCTGTTTTTT.

This chain links TRBV7-9 with TRBJ1-4, with D uncertain. The V end lost 4 bases, the J end lost 8 bases, and 17 bases lay between the germline ends. CDR1 is SEHNR, CDR2 FQNEAQ, per germline (reference sequence). The CDR3 runs to 15 residues. The CDR3 nucleotides are TGTGCCAGCAGCTCACTGACGGGAGGATCCGAAAAACTGTTTTTT. This encodes CASSSLTGGSEKLFF.

The chain couples TRBV20-1 to TRBJ2-2; TRBD2 aligns across 11 bases. The germline V gene has CDR1 DFQATT and CDR2 SNEGSKA (reference sequence). This CDR3 contains 13 residues. CDR3 DNA: TGCAGGACCGGGACTAGCGGTAGCGGGGAGCTGTTTTTT. Protein sequence: CRTGTSGSGELFF.

This clonotype was detected only a few times. The gene calls are TRBV29-1 and TRBJ2-7, with D maybe TRBD2 (6 bases). Trimming removed 4 bases at V and 7 bases at J, with 17 bases between. The CDR3 runs 13 residues. Germline V gene data show CDR1 as SQVTM and CDR2 as ANQGSEA. The DNA for the CDR3 is TGCAGCGTTGTGGGTCAGGGACTTCAAGAGCAGTACTTC. Translating it yields CSVVGQGLQEQYF.

This clonotype turned up a few times. The chain employs TRBV7-9 and TRBJ1-3; D may be TRBD1 (5 bases). Trimming took 4 bases from V and 9 from J, leaving 16 bases between them. Germline-derived CDR1 and CDR2 are SEHNR and FQNEAQ (reference sequence). The CDR3 contains 14 residues. Here the CDR3 DNA reads TGTGCCAGCAGCTCCTGGGACCTTTGGAGCACCATATATTTT. This sequence encodes CASSSWDLWSTIYF.

The chain carries TRBV7-2 and TRBJ2-7; 11 positions match TRBD2. This CDR3 has 15 residues. In germline, CDR1 is SGHTA, CDR2 FQGNSA. The V segment lost 5 bases and the J segment 5 bases; nucleotides outside the gene matches: 8. The CDR3 coding sequence is TGTGCCAGCAGCCAGATAGCGGGAGGGCCCCACGAGCAGTACTTC. This translates into CASSQIAGGPHEQYF.

For this clonotype: A read error may produce the germline difference seen at one junction end. The rearrangement uses TRBV4-1 and TRBJ2-3, with TRBD2 matching 8 bases. Germline values: CDR1 MGHRA, CDR2 YSYEKL. This CDR3 is 17 amino acids long. The CDR3 bases are TGTGCCAGCAGCCAAGACCTCCGCGGGGGGCTCACAGATACGCAGTATTTT. This translates into CASSQDLRGGLTDTQYF.

This clonotype has a count of ten or more. The chain recombines TRBV7-2 with TRBJ2-3; TRBD2 matches 11 bases. Germline V lookup: CDR1 SGHTA, CDR2 FQGNSA. CDR3 size: 19 residues. The V gene end was trimmed by 2 bases and the J gene end by 0 bases; junction bases not matched to a gene: 10. The CDR3 spells CASSLWRSSGRSSTDTQYF. DNA of the CDR3: TGTGCCAGCAGCTTATGGCGTTCTAGCGGGAGGTCTAGCACAGATACGCAGTATTTT. The variable domain in full, with the rest retrieved from reference TRBV7-2 and TRBJ2-3, is GAGVSQSPSNKVTEKGKDVELRCDPISGHTALYWYRQSLGQGLEFLIYFQGNSAPDKSGLPSDRFSAERTGGSVSTLTIQRTQQEDSAVYLCASSLWRSSGRSSTDTQYFGPGTRLTVL.

This clonotype has a handful of counts. The genes are TRBV7-9 and TRBJ1-1; unclear D gene. The germline CDR1 and CDR2 sequences are SEHNR and FQNEAQ (reference sequence). This CDR3 has 12 amino acids. Trimming took 2 bases from V and 4 from J, leaving 5 bases between them. The CDR3 region has the DNA TGTGCCAGCAGCTTAATGACCACTGAAGCTTTCTTT. Amino acids: CASSLMTTEAFF. The whole variable domain, remainder taken from reference TRBV7-9 and TRBJ1-1, is DTGVSQNPRHKITKRGQNVTFRCDPISEHNRLYWYRQTLGQGPEFLTYFQNEAQLEKSRLLSDRFSAERPKGSFSTLEIQRTEQGDSAMYLCASSLMTTEAFFGQGTRLTVV.

J is TRBJ1-6 and V is TRBV7-2; D not certain. The germline V gene has CDR1 SGHTA and CDR2 FQGNSA. The CDR3 spans 15 residues. V lost 5 bases to trimming and J lost 0 bases, with 8 bases between them. CDR3: CASSIVGSYNSPLHF. The CDR3 DNA follows: TGTGCCAGCAGCATCGTAGGCTCCTATAATTCACCCCTCCACTTT.

V is TRBV6-5 and J is TRBJ1-6; a possible D gene is TRBD1 (6 bases). The CDR3 runs 14 residues. The V end was cut by 0 bases, the J end by 7 bases, with 7 bases between. Germline loops: CDR1 MNHEY, CDR2 SVGAGI. This CDR3 reads CASSYSQGNSPLHF. The CDR3 DNA reads as TGTGCCAGCAGTTACTCGCAGGGGAATTCACCCCTCCACTTT.

The J gene is TRBJ2-1, the V gene TRBV29-1, with D possibly being TRBD1 (6 bases). Germline-derived CDR1 and CDR2 are SQVTM and ANQGSEA. V lost 7 bases and J lost 8, with 15 bases in between. The CDR3 spans 12 residues. For the CDR3, the DNA is TGCAGCGACCTACAGGGTTACGATGAGCAGTTCTTC. Its protein is CSDLQGYDEQFF.

The CDR3 sequence: CASSSQLGEQYF. DNA for the CDR3: TGTGCCAGCAGCTCCCAACTCGGGGAGCAGTACTTC. The V call is TRBV7-3, the J call TRBJ2-7, with D unclear. Trimming shortened V by 4 bases and J by 7 bases, and 11 bases separated the two germline ends. The germline gives CDR1 SGHTA, CDR2 FQGTGA. CDR3 length: 12 residues.

This rearrangement joins TRBV12-3 or TRBV12-4 to TRBJ2-1; unclear D gene. The CDR3 has 13 residues. The V end was cut by 7 bases, the J end by 5 bases, with 12 bases between. CDR3 bases: TGTGCCAGCAACCCTATGCCCAACAATGAGCAGTTCTTC. Translation gives CASNPMPNNEQFF.